Following are 19 T cell receptor beta chains from one sample sequenced in a study of shared clonotypes between healthy human individuals. The method was immunoSEQ multiplex PCR; TCRdb's version includes in-frame clones alone and lacks a portion of them. The sample holds fewer than 1 million clones, 90% to 97% seen once. Selected positively for CCR7 and CD45RO-negative, naive CD8 cells excluded terminally differentiated effector memory CD45RA+ cells. Sequenced input: naive CD8+ T cells sorted from blood. The receptors shown here come from a man between 25 and 39 years old in good health.

This clone was counted once. The V and J genes are TRBV20-1 and TRBJ2-7, with D unclear. CDR3 length: 10 amino acids. V lost 2 bases and J 7 bases, leaving 6 bases between the germline ends. The germline V gene has CDR1 DFQATT and CDR2 SNEGSKA (reference sequence). The CDR3 reads CSARFGEQYF. The CDR3 nucleotides read TGCAGTGCTAGATTTGGGGAGCAGTACTTC.

The chain couples TRBV10-1 to TRBJ2-3; D not resolved. Germline V lookup: CDR1 WNHNN, CDR2 SYGVQD (reference sequence). CDR3 length: 14 amino acids. V was clipped by 6 bases and J by 2 bases, with 12 bases between them. The CDR3 DNA reads TGCGCCAGCAGCTTCCGAAACCCCACAGATACGCAGTATTTT. This sequence encodes CASSFRNPTDTQYF.

V and J are TRBV4-1 and TRBJ1-2; D is uncertain. Germline CDR1 reads MGHRA; CDR2 reads YSYEKL. The V gene lost 3 bases and the J gene lost 1 base, with 3 bases spanning the gap. The CDR3 length is 12 residues. The CDR3 DNA sequence: TGCGCCAGCAGCCAGAATAACTATGGCTACACCTTC. It is translated as CASSQNNYGYTF.

In DNA form, the CDR3 reads TGTGCCAGTAGTTCCCGCGACCGGGACAGGGAGCCCTACGAGCAGTACTTC. Its translation is CASSSRDRDREPYEQYF. The chain has TRBV19 and TRBJ2-7; TRBD1 aligns across 9 bases. The V gene's germline CDR1 is LNHDA and CDR2 SQIVND (reference sequence). This CDR3 comprises 17 residues. The J segment lost 2 bases and the V segment lost 5 bases, leaving 13 bases of the junction unmatched.

With respect to this clone: Different DNA sequences within this sample yield the same CDR3. The rearrangement joins TRBV28 to TRBJ2-7, with D perhaps assigned TRBD1 or TRBD2 (5 bases each). Trimming removed 3 bases at V and 7 bases at J, with 10 bases between. Germline V gives CDR1 MDHEN, CDR2 SYDVKM. There are 12 residues in the CDR3. The CDR3 DNA follows: TGTGCCAGCAGTTTTCCGGGGCGAGAGCAGTACTTC. It specifies CASSFPGREQYF.

The chain recombines TRBV2 with TRBJ2-1, with a tentative D call TRBD1 (6 bases). The CDR3 consists of 10 residues. V lost 6 bases and J lost 10, with 7 bases in between. The germline V gene encodes CDR1 SNHLY and CDR2 FYNNEI. The CDR3 DNA reads as TGTGCCAGCAGGGGACACGAGCAGTTCTTC. Translated, it gives CASRGHEQFF.

The V gene is TRBV5-6, the J gene TRBJ2-7; perhaps TRBD1 as D (6 bases). V shed 5 bases and J shed 3 bases, with 9 bases lying between them. Germline lookup yields CDR1 SGHDT and CDR2 YYEEEE. The length of the CDR3 is 12 residues. The CDR3 region has the DNA TGTGCCAGCAGTTCAGGGGTCTACGAGCAGTACTTC. Its protein is CASSSGVYEQYF.

In DNA form, the CDR3 reads TGTGCCAGCAGCTCGACTGAGGGGACCTACGAGCAGTACTTC. It yields the protein CASSSTEGTYEQYF. The chain employs TRBV11-2 and TRBJ2-7, with D tentatively TRBD1 or TRBD2 (5 bases each). Per the germline V gene, CDR1 is SGHAT and CDR2 is FQNNGV. V was clipped by 4 bases and J by 2 bases, with 12 bases between them. CDR3 length equals 14 residues.

The rearrangement joins TRBV7-9 to TRBJ1-4; D not certain. Germline CDR1 SEHNR, CDR2 FQNEAQ (reference sequence). Trimming pared 5 bases from V and 8 bases from J, leaving 15 bases between. CDR3 length: 14 amino acids. CDR3 bases: TGTGCCAGCAGCGCCACCCCGGTGGGGGAAAAACTGTTTTTT. Protein sequence: CASSATPVGEKLFF.

V usage is TRBV5-6 and J usage is TRBJ2-1; D not certain. V was pared by 2 bases and J by 3 bases, with 6 bases between. Germline CDR1 SGHDT, CDR2 YYEEEE. CDR3 length equals 13 residues. CDR3: CASSFWLYNEQFF. CDR3 in DNA: TGTGCCAGCAGCTTTTGGCTCTACAATGAGCAGTTCTTC.

This chain joins TRBV7-6 and TRBJ1-2, with 7 bases identical to TRBD1. The V and J ends lost 5 bases and 4 bases, in that order; junction bases with no gene match: 4. This CDR3 comprises 13 residues. The V gene's germline CDR1 is SGHVS and CDR2 FNYEAQ. CDR3 loop: CASSDGTAYGYTF. The CDR3 region has the DNA TGTGCCAGCAGCGACGGGACAGCCTATGGCTACACCTTC. Looking up the rest from reference TRBV7-6 and TRBJ1-2 gives the full variable domain: GAGVSQSPRYKVTKRGQDVALRCDPISGHVSLYWYRQALGQGPEFLTYFNYEAQQDKSGLPNDRFSAERPEGSISTLTIQRTEQRDSAMYRCASSDGTAYGYTFGSGTRLTVV.

This chain links TRBV7-8 with TRBJ2-4; possible D gene TRBD1, 5 bases. V dropped 4 bases and J dropped 0 bases, with 19 bases sitting between them. CDR1 and CDR2 (germline): SGHVS, FQNEAQ. The CDR3 spans 18 residues. The CDR3 region is CASSSGYLRELAKNIQYF. CDR3 DNA sequence: TGTGCCAGCAGCTCAGGGTATCTGCGCGAACTAGCCAAAAACATTCAGTACTTC.

The CDR3 region is CASSLDRATDTQYF. CDR3 DNA: TGTGCCAGCAGCCTTGACAGGGCGACAGATACGCAGTATTTT. V is TRBV27 and J is TRBJ2-3; 7 bases map to TRBD1. The CDR3 has 14 amino acids. V dropped 6 bases and J dropped 3; count of bases not matched to a gene: 6. Germline values: CDR1 MNHEY, CDR2 SMNVEV (reference sequence).

The DNA for the CDR3 is TGTGCCAGCAGCCCGGTGGGCACCGGGGAGCTGTTTTTT. Amino acids: CASSPVGTGELFF. This chain links TRBV7-6 with TRBJ2-2, with D unclear. V gave up 5 bases and J gave up 4 bases, with 8 bases separating them. The V gene's germline CDR1 is SGHVS and CDR2 FNYEAQ. The CDR3 is 13 amino acids.

The CDR3 here is CASSRRDRPSWEETQYF. The DNA for the CDR3 is TGTGCCAGCAGCCGCCGGGACAGGCCATCCTGGGAAGAGACCCAGTACTTC. This rearrangement joins TRBV27 to TRBJ2-5, with 8 bases that match TRBD1. There are 17 residues in the CDR3. V lost 6 bases, J lost 3 bases, and 15 bases stayed unmatched. The germline V gene encodes CDR1 MNHEY and CDR2 SMNVEV (reference sequence).

The V gene is TRBV29-1, the J gene TRBJ2-1; 9 bases align to TRBD2. J lost 3 bases, V lost 6 bases, and 9 bases had no gene match. The CDR3 contains 15 residues. Per the germline V gene, CDR1 is SQVTM and CDR2 is ANQGSEA. The CDR3: CSVQGASGNYNEQFF. The CDR3 DNA reads TGCAGCGTCCAAGGGGCTAGCGGGAACTACAATGAGCAGTTCTTC.

V gene TRBV9 combines with J gene TRBJ1-3, with D unclear. Germline CDR1 and CDR2: SGDLS and YYNGEE. The CDR3 runs to 14 residues. Trimming took off 3 bases at V and 0 bases at J, with 7 bases between the two ends. The CDR3 here is CASSGKDSGNTIYF. Written as DNA, the CDR3 is TGTGCCAGCAGCGGAAAGGACTCTGGAAACACCATATATTTT.

This chain connects TRBV6-5 to TRBJ2-1, with 8 positions matching TRBD2. This CDR3 has 16 residues. Germline-derived CDR1 and CDR2 are MNHEY and SVGAGI. V shed 0 bases and J 8 bases; nucleotides not matched to a gene: 9. CDR3 coding DNA: TGTGCCAGCAGTTACTCGATTGCGGGAGGCGCAGATGAGCAGTTCTTC. Translated: CASSYSIAGGADEQFF.

Of note for this clone: Other DNA variants within this sample encode the same CDR3. The chain couples TRBV11-2 to TRBJ2-7; D possibly corresponds to TRBD2 (6 bases). This CDR3 comprises 13 residues. The V gene's germline CDR1 is SGHAT and CDR2 FQNNGV. Trimming cost V 6 bases and J 1 base, with 10 bases left between them. DNA for the CDR3: TGTGCCAGCAGTTCGGGACTTTCCTACGAGCAGTACTTC. Translation: CASSSGLSYEQYF.